The clone carrying this T cell receptor (beta chain) was seen at least ten times. Its target is not known. The sample is drawn from a study of neurological immune-mediated disorders. Study results and caveats: Sharing of CDR3 amino acid sequences among expanded clones across subjects was absent, suggesting private repertoires in all groups. Multiple sclerosis was found to have the least TCR clonal expansion, below healthy controls, and HTLV-1-associated myelopathy the most.

Time point reported: longitudinal time-point 2. Each TCR transcript was tagged with a 10-nucleotide random UMI during 5'RACE. Each CDR3 protein is one row after TCRdb ran MiXCR on the 5' RACE reads. The sample gives 70,000 to 90,000 distinct CDR3 sequences, more than 5% of which show up once; 7.9% is in the top ten. The TCR was taken from a woman in her sixties or seventies with multiple sclerosis. Sample: PBMCs.

This CDR3 is CASHRDTNTEAFF. CDR3 DNA sequence: TGCGCCAGCCACAGGGATACGAACACTGAAGCTTTCTTT. The rearrangement joins TRBV5-1 to TRBJ1-1; possible D gene TRBD1, 6 bases. V was pared by 7 bases and J by 1 base, with 11 bases between. This CDR3 comprises 13 residues. Per the germline V gene, CDR1 is SGHRS and CDR2 is YFSETQ.